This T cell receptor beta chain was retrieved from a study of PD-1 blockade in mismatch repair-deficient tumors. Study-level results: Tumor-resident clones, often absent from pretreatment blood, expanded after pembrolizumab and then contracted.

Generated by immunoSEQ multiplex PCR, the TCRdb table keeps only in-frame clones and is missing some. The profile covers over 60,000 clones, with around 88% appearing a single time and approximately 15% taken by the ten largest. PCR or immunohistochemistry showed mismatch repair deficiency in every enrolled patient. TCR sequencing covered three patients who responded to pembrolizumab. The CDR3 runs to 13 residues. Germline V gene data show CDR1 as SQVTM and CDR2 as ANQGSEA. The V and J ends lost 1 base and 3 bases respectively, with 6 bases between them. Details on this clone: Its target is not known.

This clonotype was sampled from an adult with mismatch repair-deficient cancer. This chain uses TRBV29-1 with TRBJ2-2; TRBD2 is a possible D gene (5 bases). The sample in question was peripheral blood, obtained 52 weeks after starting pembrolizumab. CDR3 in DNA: TGCAGCGTTGAAGCGGGGTACACCGGGGAGCTGTTTTTT. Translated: CSVEAGYTGELFF.